This passage covers 3 T cell receptor beta chains from one sample sequenced in a study of blood T cell repertoires in COVID-19. Profiling relied on immunoSEQ multiplex PCR, and the TCRdb table lists in-frame clones only, not all of them. Of over 110,000 clones in the sample, 88% were seen once. The sequencing sample was made of peripheral blood. Receptors were obtained from a human donor in a cohort sampled during active COVID-19.

The rearrangement joins TRBV9 to TRBJ1-4; no firm D call. Germline CDR1 and CDR2: SGDLS and YYNGEE. This CDR3 is built from 15 residues. Trimming removed 0 bases at V and 2 bases at J, with 8 bases between. The CDR3 is CASSVAPGTNEKLFF. Written as DNA, the CDR3 is TGTGCCAGCAGCGTAGCCCCGGGGACTAATGAAAAACTGTTTTTT.

The rearrangement joins TRBV7-6 to TRBJ1-1, with 7 nucleotides matching TRBD1. Germline lookup yields CDR1 SGHVS and CDR2 FNYEAQ. This CDR3 has 14 amino acids. Losses at the gene ends were 0 bases for V and 4 bases for J; bases not matched to a gene: 2. This CDR3 reads CASSLAGTATEAFF. The CDR3 coding sequence is TGTGCCAGCAGCTTAGCCGGGACAGCCACTGAAGCTTTCTTT.

The chain is built from TRBV6-5 and TRBJ1-1; TRBD1 might be the D (5 bases). CDR3 size: 13 residues. Per the germline V gene, CDR1 is MNHEY and CDR2 is SVGAGI. The germline V and J ends were trimmed by 6 bases and 1 base, with 9 bases remaining between them. In nucleotides, the CDR3 is TGTGCCAGCAGCAGGGTGGCGAACACTGAAGCTTTCTTT. It yields the protein CASSRVANTEAFF.